The 19 T cell receptor beta chains below were found in one sample sequenced in a study of blood T cell repertoires in COVID-19. Clones were read by immunoSEQ multiplex PCR, and TCRdb kept only the in-frame ones, dropping some. The table has approximately 110,000 clones, just over 70% seen once. Sample: peripheral blood. The receptors were sampled from a human donor with acute or convalescent COVID-19. The donor label of this sample is uncertain.

This chain uses TRBV19 with TRBJ2-1; TRBD2 is a possible D gene (5 bases). The length of the CDR3 is 13 residues. Germline V gene lookup returns CDR1 LNHDA and CDR2 SQIVND (reference sequence). V gave up 6 bases and J gave up 8 bases, with 14 bases separating them. The CDR3 DNA is TGTGCCAGTAGCCCCCGCGCCGGGGATGAGCAGTTCTTC. This codes for CASSPRAGDEQFF.

The chain links TRBV13 to TRBJ2-2; D perhaps matches TRBD1 (7 bases). V was cut by 6 bases and J by 1 base, with 12 bases left in between. This CDR3 has 15 residues. From germline, CDR1 is PRHDT and CDR2 FYEKMQ (reference sequence). The CDR3 DNA sequence: TGTGCCAGCAGTATGCAGGGGGGGAACACCGGGGAGCTGTTTTTT. This gives the protein CASSMQGGNTGELFF. The full variable domain, in which reference TRBV13 and TRBJ2-2 provide the parts outside the CDR3, is AAGVIQSPRHLIKEKRETATLKCYPIPRHDTVYWYQQGPGQDPQFLISFYEKMQSDKGSIPDRFSAQQFSDYHSELNMSSLELGDSALYFCASSMQGGNTGELFFGEGSRLTVL.

This chain joins TRBV4-2 and TRBJ1-2; 7 nucleotides align to TRBD1. The CDR3 runs to 15 residues. Germline CDR1 reads LGHNA; CDR2 reads YNFKEQ. The V gene end was trimmed by 0 bases and the J gene end by 4 bases; junction bases not matched to a gene: 5. In nucleotides, the CDR3 is TGTGCCAGCAGCCAAGAGGAGGGGGCTGGCTATGGCTACACCTTC. It is translated as CASSQEEGAGYGYTF.

This clone has just a few counts. The chain carries TRBV2 and TRBJ1-4; D uncertain. This CDR3 is built from 16 residues. Germline CDR1 SNHLY, CDR2 FYNNEI. The ends were cut back, 4 bases at V and 0 bases at J, with 12 bases in the middle. This CDR3 reads CASSVWEEPTNEKLFF. In DNA form, the CDR3 reads TGTGCCAGCAGTGTTTGGGAGGAGCCAACTAATGAAAAACTGTTTTTT.

The chain uses TRBV30 and TRBJ2-1, with a possible D match to TRBD1 (6 bases). The CDR3 is 13 residues long. The germline CDR1 and CDR2 sequences are GTSNPN and SVGIG (reference sequence). Between the trimmed V and J ends, which lost 0 bases and 6 bases, there was a span of 9 bases. CDR3 bases: TGTGCCTGGAGTGTAACAGGGAGCAATGAGCAGTTCTTC. The encoded protein is CAWSVTGSNEQFF.

V gene TRBV4-1 combines with J gene TRBJ2-3; TRBD1 matches 11 bases. This CDR3 has 16 amino acids. CDR1 MGHRA and CDR2 YSYEKL come from the germline V gene. V lost 4 bases and J lost 2; bases outside the gene matches: 5. The CDR3 region is CASSLGDRGNTDTQYF. In DNA form, the CDR3 reads TGCGCCAGCAGCCTCGGGGACAGGGGGAACACAGATACGCAGTATTTT.

Worth noting for this clone: At one boundary the junction diverges from the germline segment, which might be a read error. The chain has TRBV7-7 and TRBJ2-1; the match to TRBD1 covers 9 bases. The germline V gene has CDR1 SSHAT and CDR2 FNYEAQ (reference sequence). The CDR3 is 15 amino acids. CDR3 nucleotides: TGTGCTAGCAGCCAAGACAGGGGGACCTACAATGAGCAGTTCTTC. This encodes CASSQDRGTYNEQFF.

The chain uses TRBV10-3 and TRBJ2-1, with a tentative D call TRBD2 (5 bases). CDR1 and CDR2 (germline): ENHRY, SYGVKD. V was cut by 4 bases and J by 1 base, with 5 bases left in between. The CDR3 runs 13 residues. CDR3 protein: CAISGGSYNEQFF. The CDR3 bases are TGTGCCATCAGTGGAGGGTCCTACAATGAGCAGTTCTTC.

This clone is a singleton in its sample. V is TRBV24-1 and J is TRBJ1-1; D is perhaps TRBD1 (6 bases). This CDR3 contains 17 residues. Germline-derived CDR1 and CDR2 are KGHDR and SFDVKD. Trimming took off 0 bases at V and 6 bases at J, with 19 bases between the two ends. The CDR3 protein is CATSDLLAGEIDPEAFF. The CDR3 bases are TGTGCCACCAGTGATTTGCTGGCAGGGGAGATTGATCCTGAAGCTTTCTTT.

This clone was seen just once. The V call is TRBV19, the J call TRBJ1-5, with TRBD1 matching over 9 bases. Germline-derived CDR1 and CDR2 are LNHDA and SQIVND (reference sequence). Trimming at V came to 4 bases and at J to 5 bases, leaving 9 bases not matched to a gene. The CDR3 runs 16 residues. The CDR3 loop is CASSKTGTGNYQPQHF. CDR3 bases: TGTGCCAGTAGTAAAACCGGGACAGGGAACTATCAGCCCCAGCATTTT.

This clone was detected ten times or more. The chain recombines TRBV5-1 with TRBJ1-4, with 10 nucleotides matching TRBD1. V lost 4 bases and J lost 0; bases outside the gene matches: 3. The CDR3 is 16 amino acids. Germline V lookup: CDR1 SGHRS, CDR2 YFSETQ. As DNA, the CDR3 is TGCGCCAGCAGCGGAGGACAGGGGGCAACTAATGAAAAACTGTTTTTT. Residues: CASSGGQGATNEKLFF.

The chain employs TRBV6-5 and TRBJ1-6; 7 nucleotides line up with TRBD1. Germline V lookup: CDR1 MNHEY, CDR2 SVGAGI. J lost 8 bases, V lost 0 bases, and 4 bases had no gene match. This CDR3 comprises 15 residues. The chain's CDR3 is CASSYSLRGDSPLHF. CDR3 DNA: TGTGCCAGCAGTTACTCGCTCAGGGGGGATTCACCCCTCCACTTT.

The chain recombines TRBV6-1 with TRBJ2-1; TRBD2 is a possible D gene (7 bases). The germline V gene encodes CDR1 MNHNS and CDR2 SASEGT. The V end lost 2 bases, the J end lost 7 bases, and 15 bases lay between the germline ends. There are 15 residues in the CDR3. CDR3 DNA sequence: TGTGCCAGCAGTGAAATGCGGGGGCCGCTTAATGAGCAGTTCTTC. This sequence encodes CASSEMRGPLNEQFF.

V usage is TRBV6-5 and J usage is TRBJ1-5, with D maybe TRBD1 (5 bases). The CDR3 is 14 amino acids. From germline, CDR1 is MNHEY and CDR2 SVGAGI. V was pared by 5 bases and J by 3 bases, with 11 bases between. CDR3 amino acids: CASSPNRPNQPQHF. CDR3 DNA: TGTGCCAGCAGTCCTAACAGGCCCAATCAGCCCCAGCATTTT.

V is TRBV4-1 and J is TRBJ2-3; TRBD2 is a possible D gene (6 bases). This CDR3 has 15 residues. The V gene lost 4 bases and the J gene lost 2 bases, with 13 bases spanning the gap. The germline V gene encodes CDR1 MGHRA and CDR2 YSYEKL. CDR3 bases: TGCGCCAGCAGCCTTAGCGGCCCCAACACAGATACGCAGTATTTT. Protein: CASSLSGPNTDTQYF.

In this sample, this clone turned up a few times. This chain connects TRBV28 to TRBJ1-5; a possible D gene is TRBD1 (6 bases). V was shortened by 2 bases and J by 4 bases, with 9 bases between the two germline ends. The CDR3 contains 14 residues. Germline CDR1 and CDR2: MDHEN and SYDVKM. The CDR3 DNA is TGTGCCAGCAGTTTAGCAGGGGAGAATCAGCCCCAGCATTTT. This sequence encodes CASSLAGENQPQHF. Full variable domain (outside the CDR3, taken from reference TRBV28 and TRBJ1-5): DVKVTQSSRYLVKRTGEKVFLECVQDMDHENMFWYRQDPGLGLRLIYFSYDVKMKEKGDIPEGYSVSREKKERFSLILESASTNQTSMYLCASSLAGENQPQHFGDGTRLSIL.

V usage is TRBV28 and J usage is TRBJ1-5; D possibly corresponds to TRBD1 (5 bases). Trimming shortened V by 8 bases and J by 7 bases, and 18 bases separated the two germline ends. The CDR3 sequence is 14 residues long. CDR1 and CDR2 from the germline V gene are MDHEN and SYDVKM. The CDR3 DNA reads TGTGCCAGCCAGAGGGGCGGGGGAAACCAGCCCCAGCATTTT. Translating gives CASQRGGGNQPQHF.

This chain connects TRBV28 to TRBJ1-2; the D is unclear. There are 12 residues in the CDR3. In germline, CDR1 is MDHEN, CDR2 SYDVKM. Trimming pared 3 bases from V and 4 bases from J, leaving 6 bases between. Here the CDR3 reads CASSLWSYGYTF. CDR3 sequence (DNA): TGTGCCAGCAGTTTGTGGAGCTATGGCTACACCTTC.

With regard to this clone: The same CDR3 also results from other DNA sequences found in this sample. The chain links TRBV2 to TRBJ2-5; a weak D match, TRBD1 (5 bases). This CDR3 region has 14 residues. V was clipped by 2 bases and J by 2 bases, with 9 bases between them. Germline assignment: CDR1 SNHLY and CDR2 FYNNEI. The CDR3 coding sequence is TGTGCCAGCAGTGAATTGACAGTACAAGAGACCCAGTACTTC. Its translation is CASSELTVQETQYF. Full variable domain (missing parts from reference TRBV2 and TRBJ2-5): EPEVTQTPSHQVTQMGQEVILRCVPISNHLYFYWYRQILGQKVEFLVSFYNNEISEKSEIFDDQFSVERPDGSNFTLKIRSTKLEDSAMYFCASSELTVQETQYFGPGTRLLVL.